This T cell receptor beta chain came from a study of beta chain features in type 1 diabetes. In its sample, this clone was seen a few times. The antigen is unknown. The study reverse transcribed the entire isolated RNA, so it sequenced expressed TCRB transcripts. Profiled with immunoSEQ multiplex PCR; TCRdb holds only in-frame clones, not every one. The sample consists of around 250,000 clones, approximately 14% of them appearing once. Notes on the study in general: Any HLA effect on TCRB rearrangement was left unresolved by small sub-analyses. Type 1 diabetes patients had TCRB CDR3s that were shorter (moderately but significantly so) in all four CD4+ subsets.

Germline CDR1 and CDR2: SGHAT and FQNNGV. The CDR3 has 14 residues. Trimming at V came to 4 bases and at J to 4 bases, leaving 6 bases not matched to a gene. The sequenced material came from naive CD4+ T cells from blood. The chain employs TRBV11-2 and TRBJ2-7; TRBD1 matches at 8 bases. The receptor was derived from a man aged 25 to 45 with type 1 diabetes. The CDR3 loop is CASSSRGPGYEQYF. DNA for the CDR3: TGTGCCAGCAGCTCCAGGGGGCCGGGATACGAGCAGTACTTC.